This paragraph reports one T cell receptor (beta chain). The target antigen is unknown. Method: immunoSEQ multiplex PCR; TCRdb's copy keeps in-frame clones and lacks some. Altogether 38,000 or so clones are present, 91% being singletons, with the ten largest covering approximately 2.9%. Regarding time point: week 5, during vaccination. Topical imiquimod was applied with each vaccine dose, which held 300 ug of mutant IDH1 20-mer peptide. In every donor, the tumor was a new WHO grade 3 or 4 IDH1-mutant, ATRX-lost astrocytoma. V shed 0 bases and J shed 0 bases, with 17 bases lying between them. Germline V lookup: CDR1 SGHDT, CDR2 YYEEEE. This CDR3 contains 18 residues. This specimen belongs to a study of a mutant IDH1 vaccine in newly diagnosed glioma. Study as a whole: Vaccinations were initiated 4-6 weeks following radiotherapy alone, or were given together with temozolomide cycles.

Study outcomes and limitations: Pseudoprogression appears to have had no connection to changes in top peripheral T cell clonotypes.

This TCR was recovered from a man in his forties or fifties with glioma. The chain combines TRBV5-6 with TRBJ2-3; maybe TRBD2 (7 bases). Sequenced material: PBMCs, taken from a glioma patient whose treatment included an IDH1 peptide vaccine. Here the CDR3 DNA reads TGTGCCAGCAGCTTGGGGGTCGGGGCGGGGGCTAGCACAGATACGCAGTATTTT. It is translated as CASSLGVGAGASTDTQYF.